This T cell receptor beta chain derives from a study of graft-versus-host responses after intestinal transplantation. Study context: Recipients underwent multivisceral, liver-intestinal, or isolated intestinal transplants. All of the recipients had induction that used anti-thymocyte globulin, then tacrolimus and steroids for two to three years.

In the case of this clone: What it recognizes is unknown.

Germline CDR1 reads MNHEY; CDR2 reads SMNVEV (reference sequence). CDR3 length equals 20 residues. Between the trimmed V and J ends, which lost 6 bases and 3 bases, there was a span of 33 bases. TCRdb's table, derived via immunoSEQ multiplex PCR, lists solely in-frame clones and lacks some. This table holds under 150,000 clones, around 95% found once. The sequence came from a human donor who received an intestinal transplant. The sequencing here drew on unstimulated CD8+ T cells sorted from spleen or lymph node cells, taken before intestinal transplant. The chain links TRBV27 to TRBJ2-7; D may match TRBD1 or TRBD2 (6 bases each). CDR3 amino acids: CASSLGWQGTPGGVRYEQYF. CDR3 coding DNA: TGTGCCAGCAGCTTAGGATGGCAGGGGACTCCAGGTGGGGTACGCTACGAGCAGTACTTC.